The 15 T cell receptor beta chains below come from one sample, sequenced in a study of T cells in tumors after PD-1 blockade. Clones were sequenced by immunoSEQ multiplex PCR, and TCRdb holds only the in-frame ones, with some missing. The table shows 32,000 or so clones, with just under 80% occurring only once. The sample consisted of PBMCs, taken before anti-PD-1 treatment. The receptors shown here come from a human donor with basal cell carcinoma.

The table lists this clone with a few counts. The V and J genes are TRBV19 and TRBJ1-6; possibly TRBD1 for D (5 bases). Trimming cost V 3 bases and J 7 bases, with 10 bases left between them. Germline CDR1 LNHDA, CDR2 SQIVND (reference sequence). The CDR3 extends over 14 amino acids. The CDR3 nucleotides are TGTGCCAGTAGTATTTCCGAGGGGAATTCACCCCTCCACTTT. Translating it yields CASSISEGNSPLHF.

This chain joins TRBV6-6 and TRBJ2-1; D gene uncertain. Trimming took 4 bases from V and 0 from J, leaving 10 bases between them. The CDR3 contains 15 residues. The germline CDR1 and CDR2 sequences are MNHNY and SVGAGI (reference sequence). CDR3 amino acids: CASSFRRSSYNEQFF. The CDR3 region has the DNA TGTGCCAGCAGTTTCCGACGGAGCTCCTACAATGAGCAGTTCTTC.

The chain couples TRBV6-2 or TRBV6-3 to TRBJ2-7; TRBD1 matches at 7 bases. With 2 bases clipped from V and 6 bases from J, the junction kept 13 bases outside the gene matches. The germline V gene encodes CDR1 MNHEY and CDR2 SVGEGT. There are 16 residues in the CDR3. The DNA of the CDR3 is TGTGCCAGCAGTTACATTTGGGGTGTAGGGGGCGTCGAGCAGTACTTC. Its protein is CASSYIWGVGGVEQYF.

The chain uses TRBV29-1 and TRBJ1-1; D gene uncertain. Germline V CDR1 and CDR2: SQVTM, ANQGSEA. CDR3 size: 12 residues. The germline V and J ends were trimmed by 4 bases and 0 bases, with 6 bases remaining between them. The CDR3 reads CSVGEMNTEAFF. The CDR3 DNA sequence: TGCAGCGTTGGGGAGATGAACACTGAAGCTTTCTTT. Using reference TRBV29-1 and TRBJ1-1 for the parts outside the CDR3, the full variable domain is SAVISQKPSRDICQRGTSLTIQCQVDSQVTMMFWYRQQPGQSLTLIATANQGSEATYESGFVIDKFPISRPNLTFSTLTVSNMSPEDSSIYLCSVGEMNTEAFFGQGTRLTVV.

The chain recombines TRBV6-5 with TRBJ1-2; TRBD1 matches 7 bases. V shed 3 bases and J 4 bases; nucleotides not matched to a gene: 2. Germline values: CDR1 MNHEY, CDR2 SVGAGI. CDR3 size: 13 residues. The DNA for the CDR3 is TGTGCCAGCAGTTATGACAGGGTCTATGGCTACACCTTC. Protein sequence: CASSYDRVYGYTF.

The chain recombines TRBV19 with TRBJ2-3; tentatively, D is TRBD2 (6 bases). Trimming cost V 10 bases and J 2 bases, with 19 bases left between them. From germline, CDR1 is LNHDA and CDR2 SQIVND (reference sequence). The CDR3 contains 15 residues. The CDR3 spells CATLGGGTPTDTQYF. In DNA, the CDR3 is TGTGCCACCCTCGGCGGCGGGACTCCCACAGATACGCAGTATTTT.

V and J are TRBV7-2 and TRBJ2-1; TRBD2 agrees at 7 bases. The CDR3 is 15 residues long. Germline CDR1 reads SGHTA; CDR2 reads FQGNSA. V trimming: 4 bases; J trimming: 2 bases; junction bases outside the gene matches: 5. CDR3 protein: CASSSSSGPYNEQFF. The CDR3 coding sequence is TGTGCCAGCAGCTCCTCTAGCGGCCCCTACAATGAGCAGTTCTTC.

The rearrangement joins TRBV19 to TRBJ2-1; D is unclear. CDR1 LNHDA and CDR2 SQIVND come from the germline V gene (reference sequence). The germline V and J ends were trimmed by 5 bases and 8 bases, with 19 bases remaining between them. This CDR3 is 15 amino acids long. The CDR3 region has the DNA TGTGCCAGTAGTCGATTCCTCTCCTTAATGGATGAGCAGTTCTTC. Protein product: CASSRFLSLMDEQFF.

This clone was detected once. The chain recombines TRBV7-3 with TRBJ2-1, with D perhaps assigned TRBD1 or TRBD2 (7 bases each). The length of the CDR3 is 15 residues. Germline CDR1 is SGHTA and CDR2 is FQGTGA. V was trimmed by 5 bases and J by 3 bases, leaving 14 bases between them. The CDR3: CASSPQGGNYNEQFF. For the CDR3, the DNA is TGTGCCAGCAGCCCCCAGGGGGGGAACTACAATGAGCAGTTCTTC.

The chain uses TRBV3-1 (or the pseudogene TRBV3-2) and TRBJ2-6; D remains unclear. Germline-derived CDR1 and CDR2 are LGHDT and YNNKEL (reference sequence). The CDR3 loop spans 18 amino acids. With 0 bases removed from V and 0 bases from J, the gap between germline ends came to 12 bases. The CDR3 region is CASSQEADGDSGANVLTF. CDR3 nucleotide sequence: TGTGCCAGCAGCCAAGAAGCTGACGGAGACTCTGGGGCCAACGTCCTGACTTTC.

CDR3 sequence reads: CASNLQGFDTEAFF. The CDR3 bases are TGTGCCAGCAACCTCCAGGGATTCGACACTGAAGCTTTCTTT. This chain connects TRBV9 to TRBJ1-1, with D tentatively TRBD1 (5 bases). The V end lost 6 bases, the J end lost 3 bases, and 15 bases lay between the germline ends. Germline assignment: CDR1 SGDLS and CDR2 YYNGEE. CDR3 size: 14 residues.

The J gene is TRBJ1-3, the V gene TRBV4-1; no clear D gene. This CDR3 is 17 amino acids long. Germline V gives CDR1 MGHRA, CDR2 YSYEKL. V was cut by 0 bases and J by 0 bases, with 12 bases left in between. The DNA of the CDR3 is TGCGCCAGCAGCCAAGATCCCCCGGGAAGCTCTGGAAACACCATATATTTT. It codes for CASSQDPPGSSGNTIYF.

The CDR3: CAWSRRESYSNQPQHF. CDR3 bases: TGTGCCTGGAGTCGCAGGGAATCTTATAGCAATCAGCCCCAGCATTTT. V gene TRBV30 combines with J gene TRBJ1-5; tentative D call: TRBD1 (5 bases). Trimming shortened V by 2 bases and J by 0 bases, and 14 bases separated the two germline ends. The V gene's germline CDR1 is GTSNPN and CDR2 SVGIG (reference sequence). CDR3 size: 16 residues.

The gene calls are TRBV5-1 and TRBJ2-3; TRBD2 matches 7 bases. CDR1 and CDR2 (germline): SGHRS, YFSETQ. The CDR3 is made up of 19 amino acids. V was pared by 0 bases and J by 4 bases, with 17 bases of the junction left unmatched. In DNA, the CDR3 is TGCGCCAGCAGCTTGGACAGGCTAGCGGAAAGAAGAGGACCAGATACGCAGTATTTT. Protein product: CASSLDRLAERRGPDTQYF.

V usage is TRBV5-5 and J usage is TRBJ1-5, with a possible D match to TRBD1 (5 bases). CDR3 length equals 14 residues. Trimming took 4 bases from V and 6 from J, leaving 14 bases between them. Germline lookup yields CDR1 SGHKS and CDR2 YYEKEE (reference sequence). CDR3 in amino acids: CASSPDPGTQPQHF. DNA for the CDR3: TGTGCCAGCAGCCCCGACCCGGGGACTCAGCCCCAGCATTTT.